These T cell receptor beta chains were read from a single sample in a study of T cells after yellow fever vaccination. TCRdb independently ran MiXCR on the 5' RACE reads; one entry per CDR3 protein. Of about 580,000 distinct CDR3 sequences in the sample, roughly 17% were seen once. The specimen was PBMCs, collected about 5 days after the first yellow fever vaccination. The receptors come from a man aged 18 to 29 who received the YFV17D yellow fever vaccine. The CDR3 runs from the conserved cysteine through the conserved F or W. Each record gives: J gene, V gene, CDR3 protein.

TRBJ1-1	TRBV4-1	CASSHPGRNTEAFF
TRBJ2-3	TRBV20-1	CSARDPTGADTQYF
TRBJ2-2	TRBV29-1	CSVLGGGTGELFF
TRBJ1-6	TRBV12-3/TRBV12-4	CASSAPASNSPLHF
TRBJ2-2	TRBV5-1	CASREPPGSGELFF
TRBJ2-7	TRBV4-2	CASSRLAGGYRYEQYF
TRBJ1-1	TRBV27	CASSDRAEAFF
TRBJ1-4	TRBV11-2	CASSPYISGEQKLFF
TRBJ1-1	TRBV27	CASSLGQDQVF
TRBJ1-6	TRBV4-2	CASSLYRSPLHF
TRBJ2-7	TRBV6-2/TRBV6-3	CASSYYTANHYEQYF
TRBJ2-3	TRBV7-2	CASSLVLTDTQYF
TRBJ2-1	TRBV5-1	CASSERAGEDNEQFF
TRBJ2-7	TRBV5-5	CASSLVPQDAYEQYF
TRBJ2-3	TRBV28	CASGWATDTQYF
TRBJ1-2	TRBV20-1	CSADRGGDYTF
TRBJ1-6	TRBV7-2	CASSLVGGVESPLHF
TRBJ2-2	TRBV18	CASSQSETTGELFF
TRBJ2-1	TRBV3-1	CASSQEAARGQSYNEQFF
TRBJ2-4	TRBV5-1	CASSNRHLESENIQYF
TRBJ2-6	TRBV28	CASSSLAGGGGANVLTF
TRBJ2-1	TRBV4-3	CASRRDSSSYNEQFF
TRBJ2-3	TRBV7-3	CASSNGLAGDSSTDTQYF
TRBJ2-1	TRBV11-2	CASSPDILYNEQFF
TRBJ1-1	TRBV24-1	CATSDLFRDTDWKGAFF
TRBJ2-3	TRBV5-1	CASSLRDRGLFTDTQYF
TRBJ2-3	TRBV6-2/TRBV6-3	CASSYYRGKWYF
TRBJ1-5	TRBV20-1	CSARPGGSGNQPQHF
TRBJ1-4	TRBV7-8	CASSLGTGNSLVKLFF
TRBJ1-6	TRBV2	CASSVTDSYNSPLHF
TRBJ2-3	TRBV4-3	CASSPGGHHTDTQYF
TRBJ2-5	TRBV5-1	CASSWASGVGETQYF
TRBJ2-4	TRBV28	CASSPWTVLAKNIQYF
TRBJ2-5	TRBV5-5	CASSLGWKTQYF
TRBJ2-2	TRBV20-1	CSARRDPLNTGELFF
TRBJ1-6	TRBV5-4	CASNAGGYNSPLHF
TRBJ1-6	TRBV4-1	CASSRVPEGGSPLHF
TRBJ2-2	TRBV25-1	CASEGQSVTGELFF
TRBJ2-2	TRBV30	CAWSVPGRGRGRDTGELFF
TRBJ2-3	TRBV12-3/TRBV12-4	CASSSKPRNTDTQYF
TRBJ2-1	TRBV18	CASSPLGFDEQFF
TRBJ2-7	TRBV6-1	CASSSGWTYEQYF